This T cell receptor (beta chain) comes out of a study of Graves' ophthalmopathy and Graves' hyperthyroidism. Researchers took RNA transcripts and amplified TCR beta CDR3 regions from them. First-round RT-PCR with HTBI primers preceded a second-round multiplex PCR. TCRdb redid the calling of the multiplex PCR reads with MiXCR, one entry per CDR3 protein. The data contain 650,000 to 900,000 distinct CDR3 sequences, roughly 40% of them seen just once; the ten biggest clones take up roughly 46%. In germline, CDR1 is MGHDK, CDR2 SYGVNS. The CDR3 is made up of 13 amino acids. V dropped 8 bases and J dropped 0 bases, with 7 bases sitting between them. Notes on the study in general: Most thyroid clonotypes with frequency above 0.001 were detected in blood too.

With respect to this clonotype: What it binds is not known.

The PBMC fraction was derived from more than 8 ml of fresh peripheral blood. This TCR was recovered from an adult man with Graves' ophthalmopathy. J is TRBJ2-2 and V is TRBV25-1, with D possibly TRBD1 on 5 matching bases. Sequencing input: peripheral blood. The CDR3 DNA reads as TGTGCCAGCCAGGGCACGAACACCGGGGAGCTGTTTTTT. Translation gives CASQGTNTGELFF.